The 6 T cell receptor beta chains presented below share a single source sample, sequenced in a study of blood T cell repertoires in COVID-19. Some clones are missing from TCRdb's copy, which holds only in-frame ones; the method was immunoSEQ multiplex PCR. The sample includes 130,000 or so clones, 75% to 90% seen only once; the top ten take about 11%. Sequencing used peripheral blood. The receptor source for this set is a man aged 60-69 years with active or convalescent COVID-19.

In its sample, this clone was seen a few times. This chain links TRBV6-6 with TRBJ2-1; 7 bases fit TRBD2. The CDR3 covers 16 residues. V shed 8 bases, J shed 0 bases, and the junction held 10 bases outside the gene matches. Per germline, CDR1 MNHNY and CDR2 SVGAGI (reference sequence). CDR3 protein: CASGGGLGSSYNEQFF. For the CDR3, the DNA is TGTGCCAGCGGGGGAGGGCTTGGCAGCTCCTACAATGAGCAGTTCTTC.

The V call is TRBV7-9, the J call TRBJ1-2; perhaps TRBD1 as D (6 bases). Trimming removed 5 bases from V and 6 bases from J, with 19 bases in between. Germline CDR1 SEHNR, CDR2 FQNEAQ (reference sequence). The CDR3 has 15 residues. The CDR3 here is CASSASRGRGDGYTF. CDR3 sequence (DNA): TGTGCCAGCAGCGCATCCAGGGGCAGGGGAGATGGCTACACCTTC.

The gene calls are TRBV7-6 and TRBJ2-7; TRBD1 agrees at 8 bases. CDR3 size: 14 residues. CDR1 is SGHVS, CDR2 FNYEAQ, per germline. After removal of 5 bases from V and 7 bases from J, the junction contained 10 bases not matched to a gene. The CDR3 DNA is TGTGCCAGCAGCGCCGGCAGGGGGCCGGGAGAGCAGTACTTC. Translating it yields CASSAGRGPGEQYF. Using reference TRBV7-6 and TRBJ2-7 for the parts outside the CDR3, the full variable domain is GAGVSQSPRYKVTKRGQDVALRCDPISGHVSLYWYRQALGQGPEFLTYFNYEAQQDKSGLPNDRFSAERPEGSISTLTIQRTEQRDSAMYRCASSAGRGPGEQYFGPGTRLTVT.

This chain connects TRBV2 to TRBJ2-2; 8 bases align to TRBD1. The CDR3 covers 15 residues. Looked up from germline, CDR1 is SNHLY and CDR2 is FYNNEI. V lost 7 bases to trimming and J lost 5 bases; unmatched junction nucleotides: 9. The DNA for the CDR3 is TGTGCCAGCAAGGTACAGGGGGTCATGACCGGGGAGCTGTTTTTT. Protein product: CASKVQGVMTGELFF.

J is TRBJ2-5 and V is TRBV7-9, with TRBD2 as a possible D gene (5 bases). The CDR3 covers 13 residues. The germline V gene encodes CDR1 SEHNR and CDR2 FQNEAQ (reference sequence). V was pared by 5 bases and J by 7 bases, with 14 bases between. The CDR3 protein is CASSKGGLGTQYF. In nucleotides, the CDR3 is TGTGCCAGCAGCAAAGGAGGTCTCGGGACCCAGTACTTC.

To note about this clone: This specimen includes other DNA sequences encoding the same CDR3. The chain carries TRBV28 and TRBJ1-1, with TRBD1 identical over 7 bases. In germline, CDR1 is MDHEN, CDR2 SYDVKM. CDR3 length: 17 amino acids. Trimming took 2 bases from V and 1 from J; bases not matched to a gene: 10. The CDR3 region has the DNA TGTGCCAGCAGTTTAGGATTCGAGACAGGGTGGAACACTGAAGCTTTCTTT. Translated: CASSLGFETGWNTEAFF.